This T cell receptor beta chain was recorded in a study of blood T cell repertoires in COVID-19 (dated by TCRdb to 2019 to 2021). Some background on the complete study: The collaborator samples originated in the United States, Italy and Spain and spanned the acute and convalescent phases of COVID-19. Subjects who had been exposed to COVID-19, were actively infected with it, or had recovered from it provided the deeply sampled blood TCRbeta repertoires that made up the dataset. The repertoires were made available in a free public database intended to serve as a resource for research on the immune response to SARS-CoV-2. Where HLA class I and class II types were available, the types were taken from metadata supplied by the sample provider, not from assay-based typing. Nearly every sample came with metadata listing a de-identified subject ID, COVID-19 status, age in years and sex. The material from the prospective study consisted of cDNA or gDNA derived from T cells, B-cell-depleted T cells, or PBMCs. Samples were obtained from the ongoing ImmuneRACE study (first 160 participants) and from roughly 1,300 subjects provided by 6 global collaborators. Points the paper makes about the study in general: How much clinical and demographic metadata was included differed by source and by participant, and the metadata was provided uncurated.

CDR1 MNHNS and CDR2 SASEGT are derived from the germline V gene. V is reduced by 2 bases and J by 3 bases, leaving a spacing of 11 bases between them. The CDR3 has 15 amino acids, counting the end cysteine and phenylalanine. Solely the CDR3 DNA is kept, with 45 bases framed from the first base. Enrolling through a virtual design, the prospective study's participants ranged in age from roughly 18 to 95 years and lived across around 25 United States geographic areas. In the prospective study, cohorts were assigned on the basis of participant-reported clinical history obtained from a screening survey and a study questionnaire. Exposed participants had been in contact, within 2 weeks of entering the study, with a person who had a PCR-confirmed or clinician-diagnosed case of COVID-19. In the prospective study, whole blood, serum and a nasopharyngeal or oropharyngeal swab were collected from each participant by mobile phlebotomists. Over a 2-month period, participants in the prospective study had the option of providing additional blood draws and questionnaires. Prospective study blood samples were shipped either frozen or at room temperature before DNA extraction.

Points on this clone: It has no known antigen specificity. No base-level quality is on record; no much larger clone is a single base apart.

The immunoSEQ Assay, a bias-controlled multiplex PCR, was used to amplify TCRbeta CDR3 regions from genomic DNA. Under the source paper's analysis protocol: Nucleated cell counts per sample were estimated from amplification of reference gene primers within the assay. Sequence reads were collapsed and filtered to measure the absolute abundance of every unique TCRbeta CDR3 rearrangement. For each sample, productive Simpson clonality was calculated as the square root of Simpson's diversity index across productive rearrangements. In TCRdb, the immuneACCESS table is reduced to in-frame sequences with V and J assigned. These tables do not hold every clone; where another copy was compared, an unresolved V gene accounts for under half, and the others remain unexplained. D and trimming come from the DNA, and the V and J calls and clone size come from that table. This sample comprises under 150,000 clones, around 83% of them detected only once. The ten largest clones represent more than 4.5% of the sample.

The sequencing sample was made of PBMCs or T cells enriched from blood (not recorded which). This sequence uses TRBV6-1 and TRBJ1-3; the D gene is perhaps TRBD1, from 6 matching bases. The TCR was taken from a woman aged 50 to 60 who had been exposed to COVID-19. Here the CDR3 is given as CASSENRAFGNTIYF. Read as DNA, the sequence is TGTGCCAGCAGTGAAAACAGGGCCTTTGGAAACACCATATATTTT.